Each of the 19 T cell receptor beta chains below was sequenced from the same sample in a study of prognosis after radiotherapy for stage I lung cancer. The study amplified the TCR beta CDR3 region from genomic DNA. This amplification was carried out by two rounds of multiplex PCR. Primers targeting each individual TRBV and TRBJ gene were applied in first-round PCR. TCRdb used MiXCR to reprocess the multiplex PCR reads, holding one entry per CDR3 protein. Among about 31,000 distinct CDR3 sequences, roughly 40% were seen once, and the ten largest hold just over 15%. The sequencing here drew on PBMCs, taken before or after stereotactic body radiation therapy (not recorded which). The receptors shown here come from a donor aged 50 or older with non-small cell lung cancer.

This clonotype was observed at least ten times. CDR3 residues: CASSQEPWGFSGNTIYF. Here the CDR3 DNA reads TGCGCCAGCAGCCAAGAGCCGTGGGGGTTCTCTGGAAACACCATATATTTT. The J gene is TRBJ1-3, the V gene TRBV4-1, with D possibly being TRBD1 (5 bases). V lost 0 bases and J lost 0, with 12 bases in between. Germline V gene sequence: CDR1 MGHRA, CDR2 YSYEKL. The CDR3 spans 17 residues.

This clonotype was observed many times. In nucleotides, the CDR3 is TGTGCCAGTAGTCCTCTCAGGACAGGAAACACCATATATTTT. It translates to CASSPLRTGNTIYF. The chain joins TRBV19 to TRBJ1-3; tentatively, D is TRBD1 (5 bases). CDR1 is LNHDA, CDR2 SQIVND, per germline (reference sequence). This CDR3 comprises 14 residues. V gave up 5 bases and J gave up 4 bases, with 12 bases separating them.

This clonotype was seen many times. The rearrangement uses TRBV5-4 and TRBJ2-7; a weak D match, TRBD2 (6 bases). CDR3 length equals 11 residues. Trimming pared 4 bases from V and 4 bases from J, leaving 6 bases between. From germline, CDR1 is SGHNT and CDR2 YYREEE (reference sequence). CDR3 nucleotide sequence: TGTGCCAGCAGCGGAGGGTACGAGCAGTACTTC. Protein product: CASSGGYEQYF.

Concerning this clonotype itself: A junction boundary mismatches the germline segment, possibly from a read error. This chain joins TRBV20-1 and TRBJ2-7; TRBD1 aligns across 10 bases. The V gene's germline CDR1 is DFQATT and CDR2 SNEGSKA (reference sequence). This CDR3 comprises 17 residues. CDR3 coding DNA: TGTAGTGCTAGTACAGAGACAGGGGGCTCCCCCATCTACGGACAGTACTTC. As protein: CSASTETGGSPIYGQYF.

This clonotype was seen repeatedly, ten times or more. V is TRBV20-1 and J is TRBJ2-1; 7 nucleotides agree with TRBD2. CDR3 length equals 13 residues. Trimming cost V 4 bases and J 6 bases; bases outside gene matches: 6. CDR1 and CDR2 (germline): DFQATT, SNEGSKA (reference sequence). The CDR3 DNA reads as TGCAGTGCTACTGTGACTAGCCTCAATGAGCAGTTCTTC. Residues: CSATVTSLNEQFF.

This clonotype was observed at least ten times. This chain links TRBV5-5 with TRBJ1-2; 9 nucleotides line up with TRBD1. Germline CDR1 SGHKS, CDR2 YYEKEE (reference sequence). Trimming at V came to 6 bases and at J to 2 bases, leaving 11 bases not matched to a gene. The CDR3 totals 16 residues. CDR3 in DNA: TGTGCCAGCACATCCGGGACAGGGAATGGGAACTATGGCTACACCTTC. It specifies CASTSGTGNGNYGYTF.

The chain couples TRBV6-1 to TRBJ1-5; D uncertain. The V gene's germline CDR1 is MNHNS and CDR2 SASEGT. This CDR3 is built from 15 residues. Trimming took off 4 bases at V and 10 bases at J, with 20 bases between the two ends. The CDR3 nucleotides are TGTGCCAGCAGTGGGTTGGACGGTCTGGTAGGTCCCCAGCATTTT. Protein: CASSGLDGLVGPQHF.

Ten or more counts support this clonotype. The chain joins TRBV11-2 to TRBJ2-3; D is uncertain. This CDR3 is 13 amino acids long. Germline CDR1 is SGHAT and CDR2 is FQNNGV. V lost 5 bases, J lost 4 bases, and 10 bases lay in between. CDR3 in DNA: TGTGCCAGCAGCGACTTAGCTCCAGATACGCAGTATTTT. Translating gives CASSDLAPDTQYF.

This clonotype has at least ten counts. The rearrangement joins TRBV7-9 to TRBJ1-3; no reliable D call. Germline CDR1 is SEHNR and CDR2 is FQNEAQ (reference sequence). V lost 6 bases to trimming and J lost 3 bases, with 24 bases between them. CDR3 length: 18 amino acids. The CDR3 here is CASSFPWATTPVGNTIYF. Here the CDR3 DNA reads TGTGCCAGCAGTTTCCCTTGGGCGACGACGCCCGTTGGAAACACCATATATTTT.

The sample holds many counts of this clonotype. The chain recombines TRBV18 with TRBJ1-1; D is undetermined. CDR1 is KGHSH, CDR2 LQKENI, per germline. CDR3 size: 13 residues. V dropped 3 bases and J dropped 0 bases, with 5 bases sitting between them. The CDR3 is CASSPALNTEAFF. The CDR3 DNA follows: TGTGCCAGCTCACCGGCCCTGAACACTGAAGCTTTCTTT. Combining the CDR3 with reference TRBV18 and TRBJ1-1 gives the whole variable domain NAGVMQNPRHLVRRRGQEARLRCSPMKGHSHVYWYRQLPEEGLKFMVYLQKENIIDESGMPKERFSAEFPKEGPSILRIQQVVRGDSAAYFCASSPALNTEAFFGQGTRLTVV.

This clonotype was observed many times. J is TRBJ1-1 and V is TRBV5-1; 8 positions agree with TRBD1. There are 14 residues in the CDR3. V lost 4 bases, J lost 4 bases, and 6 bases stayed unmatched. CDR1 is SGHRS, CDR2 YFSETQ, per germline. CDR3 DNA sequence: TGCGCCAGCAGCCCAGGACAGGGAGGCACTGAAGCTTTCTTT. It yields the protein CASSPGQGGTEAFF.

The gene calls are TRBV12-3 or TRBV12-4 and TRBJ2-3; D is unclear. V lost 6 bases and J lost 1, with 14 bases in between. The CDR3 is 15 residues long. The CDR3 loop is CASSPQWGGTDTQYF. The CDR3 DNA is TGTGCCAGCAGCCCCCAGTGGGGTGGCACAGATACGCAGTATTTT.

The genes are TRBV12-3 or TRBV12-4 and TRBJ1-3; 8 nucleotides agree with TRBD1. V lost 8 bases to trimming and J lost 4 bases; unmatched junction nucleotides: 7. There are 14 residues in the CDR3. CDR3 region: CASLLRQGGNTIYF. The CDR3 region has the DNA TGTGCCAGCCTCCTTAGACAGGGGGGAAACACCATATATTTT.

Note on this clonotype: It may be a read error: a sequence one base away is much more abundant. The genes are TRBV5-4 and TRBJ2-5, with 7 nucleotides matching TRBD2. Germline CDR1 reads SGHNT; CDR2 reads YYREEE (reference sequence). Unmatched junction bases numbered 9, after V lost 6 bases and J lost 4 bases. The CDR3 length is 14 residues. The CDR3 region is CASNRPGEGETQYF. The CDR3 DNA follows: TGTGCCAGCAACAGGCCCGGGGAGGGAGAGACCCAGTACTTC. Looking up the rest from reference TRBV5-4 and TRBJ2-5 gives the full variable domain: ETGVTQSPTHLIKTRGQQVTLRCSSQSGHNTVSWYQQALGQGPQFIFQYYREEENGRGNFPPRFSGLQFPNYSSELNVNALELDDSALYLCASNRPGEGETQYFGPGTRLLVL.

This clonotype occurred once. A far larger clone is a single base away, which makes a read error likely. This chain links TRBV27 with TRBJ2-3, with 10 bases aligning to TRBD2. This CDR3 is built from 16 residues. From germline, CDR1 is MNHEY and CDR2 SMNVEV (reference sequence). CDR3 DNA sequence: TGTGCCAGCAGCTCCGCCCTAGCGGGAGTCGGAGATACGAAGTATTTT. Amino acid sequence: CASSSALAGVGDTKYF.

This clonotype was seen at least ten times. The gene calls are TRBV18 and TRBJ2-2; TRBD2 might be the D (5 bases). The germline V gene has CDR1 KGHSH and CDR2 LQKENI. Trimming removed 4 bases at V and 3 bases at J, with 6 bases between. CDR3 length: 13 residues. The CDR3 protein is CASSLGDTGELFF. The CDR3 nucleotides are TGTGCCAGCTCACTCGGGGACACCGGGGAGCTGTTTTTT.

V and J are TRBV6-1 and TRBJ2-1; D is unclear. Germline V gene sequence: CDR1 MNHNS, CDR2 SASEGT. Deletions cut 6 bases from V and 3 bases from J, with 12 bases between. This CDR3 contains 14 residues. The CDR3 bases are TGTGCCAGCAGCACCAGGCTACTCTACAATGAGCAGTTCTTC. It encodes CASSTRLLYNEQFF.

Regarding this clonotype: A single base is all that separates this from a far larger clone, so a read error is likely. The chain employs TRBV6-5 and TRBJ2-1; 11 nucleotides align to TRBD2. CDR1 is MNHEY, CDR2 SVGAGI, per germline. The ends lost 6 bases at V and 10 bases at J; junction bases unmatched: 14. The CDR3 extends over 16 amino acids. The CDR3 protein is CASREKPGLAAMEQFF. The DNA for the CDR3 is TGTGCCAGCAGAGAAAAACCGGGACTAGCGGCTATGGAGCAGTTCTTC.

This clonotype was seen at least ten times. V is TRBV2 and J is TRBJ2-5; D is possibly TRBD1 or TRBD2 (5 bases each). Trimming shortened V by 3 bases and J by 5 bases, and 19 bases separated the two germline ends. Germline loops: CDR1 SNHLY, CDR2 FYNNEI. The CDR3 consists of 16 residues. CDR3 residues: CASSDLSGQGQETQYF. The CDR3 region has the DNA TGTGCCAGCAGTGACTTGTCGGGGCAGGGTCAGGAGACCCAGTACTTC. Together with reference TRBV2 and TRBJ2-5, the CDR3 gives the full variable domain: EPEVTQTPSHQVTQMGQEVILRCVPISNHLYFYWYRQILGQKVEFLVSFYNNEISEKSEIFDDQFSVERPDGSNFTLKIRSTKLEDSAMYFCASSDLSGQGQETQYFGPGTRLLVL.